This T cell receptor (beta chain) appears in the sequencing data of a study of blood T cell repertoires in COVID-19. Study-level background: PBMCs, B-cell-depleted T cells, or T cells provided the cDNA or gDNA that made up the material.

Original processing notes: Estimation of nucleated cell counts relied on the amplification of reference gene primers. Generated by immunoSEQ multiplex PCR, the TCRdb table keeps only in-frame clones and is missing some. The D gene and trimming were derived from the DNA, and the V and J assignments and clone size from that table. The sample consists of 60,000 to 65,000 clones, approximately 72% of them appearing once. Germline V lookup: CDR1 MNHEY, CDR2 SMNVEV (reference sequence). This CDR3 contains 14 residues. The V gene lost 6 bases and the J gene lost 2 bases, with 13 bases spanning the gap. It was during active infection that Seattle patients were enrolled and then longitudinally followed.

Specimen: peripheral blood. The V gene is TRBV27, the J gene TRBJ2-5; possible D gene TRBD2, 6 bases. This receptor was identified in a woman aged 70-85 years with COVID-19, enrolled during active disease. CDR3: CASRRFGGQETQYF. In DNA, the CDR3 is TGTGCCAGCAGACGTTTTGGGGGGCAAGAGACCCAGTACTTC.